Listed here are 28 T cell receptor beta chains from one sample, sequenced in a study of T cell responses to AZD1222 COVID-19 vaccine. Here immunoSEQ multiplex PCR was the method, and the copy in TCRdb shows in-frame clones only, minus some. Of about 140,000 clones in the sample, about 90% were seen once. Sequenced here: peripheral blood, sampled on day 0 of AZD1222 vaccination. These receptors were collected from an adult in good health.

The chain is built from TRBV7-2 and TRBJ2-6, with D hard to call. This CDR3 has 16 amino acids. Germline lookup yields CDR1 SGHTA and CDR2 FQGNSA. The germline V and J ends were trimmed by 5 bases and 1 base, with 12 bases remaining between them. The DNA of the CDR3 is TGTGCCAGCAGCCCAGGTTCCTGGTCTGGGGCCAACGTCCTGACTTTC. It codes for CASSPGSWSGANVLTF. The full variable domain, its missing parts supplied by reference TRBV7-2 and TRBJ2-6, is GAGVSQSPSNKVTEKGKDVELRCDPISGHTALYWYRQSLGQGLEFLIYFQGNSAPDKSGLPSDRFSAERTGGSVSTLTIQRTQQEDSAVYLCASSPGSWSGANVLTFGAGSRLTVL.

J is TRBJ1-1 and V is TRBV21-1; the tabulated D call, TRBD1, remains unverified against the DNA. TRBV21-1 is recorded as a pseudogene. This CDR3 spans 18 amino acids. CDR3 sequence reads: CASSKNRDRGESNTEAFF. The CDR3 DNA reads as TGTGCCAGCAGCAAAAATCGGGACAGGGGCGAATCGAACACTGAAGCTTTCTTT.

V gene TRBV5-4 combines with J gene TRBJ2-3; 10 bases agree with TRBD1. Germline V gives CDR1 SGHNT, CDR2 YYREEE (reference sequence). The CDR3 consists of 17 residues. Trimming at V came to 6 bases and at J to 5 bases, leaving 15 bases not matched to a gene. DNA of the CDR3: TGTGCCAGCATCGCGCCGTCCGGGACAGGGGAAGGAGATACGCAGTATTTT. Translated, it gives CASIAPSGTGEGDTQYF.

The gene calls are TRBV4-3 and TRBJ2-1; TRBD2 might be the D (6 bases). The CDR3 runs to 16 residues. From germline, CDR1 is LGHNA and CDR2 YSLEER. V lost 4 bases, J lost 2 bases, and 15 bases lay in between. CDR3 residues: CASSPLGGAPYNEQFF. In DNA form, the CDR3 reads TGCGCCAGCAGCCCCCTCGGAGGGGCCCCCTACAATGAGCAGTTCTTC.

The chain is built from TRBV18 and TRBJ1-1; D gene unclear. V lost 3 bases, J lost 1 base, and 6 bases lay in between. Germline CDR1 and CDR2: KGHSH and LQKENI. The CDR3 spans 13 residues. The CDR3 nucleotides are TGTGCCAGCTCACCCGAAGGGAACACTGAAGCTTTCTTT. It is translated as CASSPEGNTEAFF.

This sequence joins TRBV6-5 and TRBJ2-3; 7 nucleotides agree with TRBD1. The junction had 11 bases not matched to a gene; V was cut back by 7 bases and J by 7 bases. The CDR3 is made up of 14 amino acids. Per the germline V gene, CDR1 is MNHEY and CDR2 is SVGAGI. The CDR3 sequence is CASKPGQSHYTQYF. As DNA, the CDR3 is TGTGCCAGCAAGCCGGGACAGTCCCATTATACGCAGTATTTT.

This sequence joins TRBV5-5 and TRBJ1-6; D might be TRBD1 (5 bases). The germline CDR1 and CDR2 sequences are SGHKS and YYEKEE (reference sequence). V lost 1 base to trimming and J lost 5 bases, with 10 bases between them. This CDR3 is built from 15 residues. The CDR3 sequence: CASSLLGTDNSPLHF. CDR3 nucleotide sequence: TGTGCCAGCAGCTTGCTCGGGACGGATAATTCACCCCTCCACTTT.

The chain has TRBV28 and TRBJ2-7; D possibly matches TRBD1 or TRBD2 (5 bases each). From germline, CDR1 is MDHEN and CDR2 SYDVKM. This CDR3 is built from 14 residues. V dropped 3 bases and J dropped 7 bases, with 16 bases sitting between them. The CDR3 DNA follows: TGTGCCAGCAGTTTCCTAGCACAGAGGGGTGAGCAGTACTTC. Encoded protein: CASSFLAQRGEQYF.

This clone is classed as medium-sized (0.01 to 0.1%). This chain uses TRBV4-2 with TRBJ2-7, with a possible D match to TRBD2 (6 bases). The CDR3 sequence is 14 residues long. Germline V gives CDR1 LGHNA, CDR2 YNFKEQ. V was shortened by 3 bases and J by 4 bases, with 13 bases between the two germline ends. CDR3 loop: CASSHGSGLYEQYF. The CDR3 DNA reads TGTGCCAGCAGCCATGGGAGCGGGCTATACGAGCAGTACTTC.

J is TRBJ1-5 and V is TRBV6-2 or TRBV6-3, with D perhaps matching TRBD1 (5 bases). The CDR3 has 14 residues. V lost 1 base, J lost 7 bases, and 11 bases lay in between. Germline V gene data show CDR1 as MNHEY and CDR2 as SVGEGT. CDR3 DNA sequence: TGTGCCAGCAGTTACTTTGGGGGGTTGCAGCCCCAGCATTTT. Its protein is CASSYFGGLQPQHF.

The chain joins TRBV7-9 to TRBJ1-3; possibly TRBD1 for D (5 bases). The CDR3 sequence is 14 residues long. The germline V gene encodes CDR1 SEHNR and CDR2 FQNEAQ (reference sequence). V lost 5 bases and J lost 2, with 10 bases in between. CDR3 in DNA: TGTGCCAGCAGCCCCCTGGGGGCTGGAAACACCATATATTTT. Translating gives CASSPLGAGNTIYF.

This clone has just a few counts. The rearrangement joins TRBV4-3 to TRBJ2-7, with 10 positions matching TRBD1. The CDR3 extends over 20 amino acids. In germline, CDR1 is LGHNA, CDR2 YSLEER. Trimming at V came to 4 bases and at J to 1 base, leaving 19 bases not matched to a gene. The CDR3 DNA follows: TGCGCCAGCAGCCCCCCGCTAGCTCCGGGACAGGGGTTGATATCCTACGAGCAGTACTTC. It specifies CASSPPLAPGQGLISYEQYF.

The chain combines TRBV19 with TRBJ1-6, with 9 positions matching TRBD1. Germline trimming cut 5 bases from V and 0 bases from J; bases unmatched to any gene: 2. This CDR3 is built from 16 residues. CDR1 and CDR2 (germline): LNHDA, SQIVND (reference sequence). CDR3 protein: CASSRDRVSYNSPLHF. The CDR3 DNA is TGTGCCAGTAGTCGGGACAGGGTCTCCTATAATTCACCCCTCCACTTT.

V usage is TRBV6-5 and J usage is TRBJ2-1, with TRBD2 matching over 7 bases. The V segment lost 0 bases and the J segment 0 bases; nucleotides outside the gene matches: 2. Germline CDR1 and CDR2: MNHEY and SVGAGI. The CDR3 is 16 residues long. CDR3 DNA: TGTGCCAGCAGTTACTCGCGGGGGAGCTCCTACAATGAGCAGTTCTTC. Protein: CASSYSRGSSYNEQFF.

The chain joins TRBV7-3 to TRBJ2-7; no clear D. CDR1 SGHTA and CDR2 FQGTGA come from the germline V gene. The V and J ends lost 4 bases and 4 bases respectively, with 11 bases between them. The CDR3 contains 13 residues. CDR3: CASSWTVGYEQYF. The DNA of the CDR3 is TGTGCCAGCAGCTGGACGGTTGGATACGAGCAGTACTTC.

The chain links TRBV28 to TRBJ1-6, with a tentative D call TRBD1 (6 bases). Germline lookup yields CDR1 MDHEN and CDR2 SYDVKM. This CDR3 has 17 amino acids. Between the trimmed V and J ends, which lost 7 bases and 0 bases, there was a span of 16 bases. The CDR3 DNA is TGTGCCAGCATTCCCGGGACATTGAGCTCCTATAATTCACCCCTCCACTTT. Its protein is CASIPGTLSSYNSPLHF.

This CDR3 is CASSLEGRGTGELFF. For the CDR3, the DNA is TGCGCCAGCAGCTTGGAGGGGCGCGGGACCGGGGAGCTGTTTTTT. V gene TRBV5-1 combines with J gene TRBJ2-2; D may be TRBD1 or TRBD2 (5 bases each). CDR1 SGHRS and CDR2 YFSETQ come from the germline V gene. Trimming took 0 bases from V and 5 from J, leaving 11 bases between them. CDR3 size: 15 residues.

The J gene is TRBJ1-1, the V gene TRBV5-1; TRBD1 aligns across 7 bases. Germline V lookup: CDR1 SGHRS, CDR2 YFSETQ. V lost 4 bases to trimming and J lost 0 bases; unmatched junction nucleotides: 9. The CDR3 spans 16 residues. The CDR3 sequence is CASSPGTVTMNTEAFF. The CDR3 DNA is TGCGCCAGCAGCCCCGGGACAGTTACGATGAACACTGAAGCTTTCTTT.

The gene calls are TRBV19 and TRBJ2-7; 10 bases match TRBD1. The germline V gene encodes CDR1 LNHDA and CDR2 SQIVND (reference sequence). V dropped 1 base and J dropped 1; count of bases not matched to a gene: 1. CDR3 length: 15 residues. The CDR3 bases are TGTGCCAGTAGTATAGGACAGGGGGCTTCCTACGAGCAGTACTTC. This translates into CASSIGQGASYEQYF.

The V and J genes are TRBV6-5 and TRBJ2-1; possible D gene TRBD1, 6 bases. The CDR3 spans 14 residues. Germline CDR1 is MNHEY and CDR2 is SVGAGI. The V gene lost 8 bases and the J gene lost 6 bases, with 17 bases spanning the gap. CDR3 DNA: TGTGCCAGCGTCAGGGGTGCTGGTGGCAATGAGCAGTTCTTC. Amino acid sequence: CASVRGAGGNEQFF.

The genes are TRBV28 and TRBJ1-1; the match to TRBD1 covers 7 bases. CDR3 length: 13 amino acids. The germline CDR1 and CDR2 sequences are MDHEN and SYDVKM. J lost 0 bases, V lost 6 bases, and 1 base had no gene match. The CDR3 reads CASRGQLNTEAFF. DNA for the CDR3: TGTGCCAGCAGGGGACAGCTGAACACTGAAGCTTTCTTT.

The genes are TRBV7-2 and TRBJ2-7, with 9 bases aligning to TRBD2. Germline V gene sequence: CDR1 SGHTA, CDR2 FQGNSA. This CDR3 contains 15 residues. Trimming cost V 1 base and J 7 bases; bases outside gene matches: 8. This CDR3 reads CASSLVRAGGVEQYF. In DNA form, the CDR3 reads TGTGCCAGCAGCTTAGTACGAGCGGGAGGCGTAGAGCAGTACTTC.

This sequence joins TRBV18 and TRBJ1-3; TRBD1 aligns across 9 bases. From germline, CDR1 is KGHSH and CDR2 LQKENI. V was pared by 5 bases and J by 0 bases, with 8 bases of the junction left unmatched. The CDR3 sequence is 17 residues long. The CDR3 protein is CASSSSGTGSSGNTIYF. The CDR3 bases are TGTGCCAGCTCAAGTTCCGGGACAGGGAGCTCTGGAAACACCATATATTTT.

V is TRBV4-2 and J is TRBJ2-1, with D unclear. V lost 4 bases to trimming and J lost 5 bases, with 3 bases between them. CDR3 length: 11 residues. From germline, CDR1 is LGHNA and CDR2 YNFKEQ. This CDR3 is CASSLHNEQFF. CDR3 nucleotide sequence: TGTGCCAGCAGCCTACACAATGAGCAGTTCTTC.

The chain joins TRBV7-2 to TRBJ2-3, with 9 bases matching TRBD2. The germline CDR1 and CDR2 sequences are SGHTA and FQGNSA. CDR3 length: 15 amino acids. V was pared by 3 bases and J by 2 bases, with 3 bases of the junction left unmatched. The CDR3 is CASSFTSGYTDTQYF. CDR3 in DNA: TGTGCCAGCAGCTTCACTAGCGGGTACACAGATACGCAGTATTTT.

The gene calls are TRBV19 and TRBJ1-4, with a possible D match to TRBD1 (5 bases). Germline V CDR1 and CDR2: LNHDA, SQIVND (reference sequence). This CDR3 spans 15 amino acids. Trimming cost V 3 bases and J 4 bases, with 12 bases left between them. CDR3 region: CASSIQGPYNEKLFF. CDR3 DNA: TGTGCCAGTAGTATCCAGGGACCTTATAATGAAAAACTGTTTTTT.

This sequence joins TRBV11-3 and TRBJ1-3; 8 bases map to TRBD1. CDR3 length: 15 amino acids. Germline assignment: CDR1 SGHNT and CDR2 YENEEA. The V and J ends lost 5 bases and 4 bases, in that order; junction bases with no gene match: 7. CDR3 sequence reads: CASSPGGAGGNTIYF. CDR3 sequence (DNA): TGTGCCAGCAGCCCAGGGGGCGCGGGAGGAAACACCATATATTTT.

The V and J genes are TRBV4-3 and TRBJ1-3, with 9 bases lining up with TRBD1. CDR3 length equals 17 residues. Per germline, CDR1 LGHNA and CDR2 YSLEER. Losses at the gene ends were 3 bases for V and 2 bases for J; bases not matched to a gene: 8. The CDR3, as DNA: TGCGCCAGCAGCCATGCACCACAGGGGGCAACTGGAAACACCATATATTTT. Its protein is CASSHAPQGATGNTIYF.